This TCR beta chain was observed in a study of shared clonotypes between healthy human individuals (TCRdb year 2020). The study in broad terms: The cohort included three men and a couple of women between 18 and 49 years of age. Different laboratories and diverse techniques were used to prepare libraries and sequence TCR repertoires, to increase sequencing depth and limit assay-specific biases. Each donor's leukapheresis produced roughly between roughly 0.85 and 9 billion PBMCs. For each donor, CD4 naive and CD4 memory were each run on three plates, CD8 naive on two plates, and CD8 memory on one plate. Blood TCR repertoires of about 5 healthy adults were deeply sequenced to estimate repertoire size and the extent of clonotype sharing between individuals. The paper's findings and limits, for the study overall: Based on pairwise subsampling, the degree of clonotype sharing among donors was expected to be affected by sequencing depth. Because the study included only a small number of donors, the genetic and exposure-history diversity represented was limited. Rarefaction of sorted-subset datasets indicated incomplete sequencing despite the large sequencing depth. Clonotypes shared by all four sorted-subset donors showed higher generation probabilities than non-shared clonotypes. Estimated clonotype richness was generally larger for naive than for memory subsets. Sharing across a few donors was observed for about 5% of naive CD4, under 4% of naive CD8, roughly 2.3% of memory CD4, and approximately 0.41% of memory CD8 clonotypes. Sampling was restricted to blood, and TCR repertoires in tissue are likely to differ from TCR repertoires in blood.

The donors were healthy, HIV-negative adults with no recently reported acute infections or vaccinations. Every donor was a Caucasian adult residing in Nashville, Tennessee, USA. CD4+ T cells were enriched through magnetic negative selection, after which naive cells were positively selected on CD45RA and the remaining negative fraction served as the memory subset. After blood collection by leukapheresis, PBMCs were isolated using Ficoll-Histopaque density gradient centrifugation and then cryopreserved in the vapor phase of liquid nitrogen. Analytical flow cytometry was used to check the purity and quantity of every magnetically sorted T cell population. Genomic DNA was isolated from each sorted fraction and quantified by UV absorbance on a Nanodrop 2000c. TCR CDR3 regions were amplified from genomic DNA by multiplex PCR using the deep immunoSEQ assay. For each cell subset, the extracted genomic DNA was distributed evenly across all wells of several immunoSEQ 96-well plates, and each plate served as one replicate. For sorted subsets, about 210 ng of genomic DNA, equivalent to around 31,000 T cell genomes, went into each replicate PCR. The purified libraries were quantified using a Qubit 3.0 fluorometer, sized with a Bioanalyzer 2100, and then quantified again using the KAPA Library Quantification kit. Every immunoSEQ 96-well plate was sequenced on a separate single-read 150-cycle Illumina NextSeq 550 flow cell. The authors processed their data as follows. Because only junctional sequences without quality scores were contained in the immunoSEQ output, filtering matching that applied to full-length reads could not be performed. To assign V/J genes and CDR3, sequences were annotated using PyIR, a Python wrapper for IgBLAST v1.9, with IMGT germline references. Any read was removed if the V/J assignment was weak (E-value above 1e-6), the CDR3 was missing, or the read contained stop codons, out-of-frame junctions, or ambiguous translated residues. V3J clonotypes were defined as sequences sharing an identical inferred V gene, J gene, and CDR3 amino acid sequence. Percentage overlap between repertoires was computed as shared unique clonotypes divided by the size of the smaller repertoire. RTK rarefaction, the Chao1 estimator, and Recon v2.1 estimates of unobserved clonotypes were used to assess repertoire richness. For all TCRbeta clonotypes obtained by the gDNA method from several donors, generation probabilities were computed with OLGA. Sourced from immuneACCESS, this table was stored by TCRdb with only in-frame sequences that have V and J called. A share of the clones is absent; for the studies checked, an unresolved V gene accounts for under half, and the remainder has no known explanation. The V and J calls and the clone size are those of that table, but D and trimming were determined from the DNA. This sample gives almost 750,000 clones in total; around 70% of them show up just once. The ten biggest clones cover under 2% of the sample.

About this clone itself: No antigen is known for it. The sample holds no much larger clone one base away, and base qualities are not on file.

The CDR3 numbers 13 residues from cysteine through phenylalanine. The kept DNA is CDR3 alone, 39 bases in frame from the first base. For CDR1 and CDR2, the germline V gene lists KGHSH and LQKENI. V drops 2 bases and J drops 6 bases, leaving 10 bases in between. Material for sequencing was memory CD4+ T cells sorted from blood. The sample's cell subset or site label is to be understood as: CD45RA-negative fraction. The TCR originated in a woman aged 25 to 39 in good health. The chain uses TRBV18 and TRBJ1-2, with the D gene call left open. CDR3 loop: CASSPRAGDGYTF. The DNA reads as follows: TGTGCCAGCTCACCAAGGGCAGGAGATGGCTACACCTTC.